A single sample is the source of the 19 T cell receptor beta chains below, sequenced in a study of blood T cells in healthy people across ages. Sample-barcoded 5' priming and a J-beta primer mix drove a second PCR of roughly 7 to 11 cycles. TCRdb analysed the 5' RACE reads with MiXCR anew, one entry per CDR3 protein. The profile shows about 1.5 million distinct CDR3 sequences, roughly 43% of them singletons. The sequencing sample was made of blood. These receptors were taken from a young woman in good health.

V and J are TRBV9 and TRBJ2-3; D not certain. The germline CDR1 and CDR2 sequences are SGDLS and YYNGEE. V lost 5 bases and J 6 bases, leaving 13 bases between the germline ends. The CDR3 is made up of 13 amino acids. The CDR3 reads CASSVRVLDTQYF. DNA of the CDR3: TGTGCCAGCAGTGTTCGGGTCTTGGATACGCAGTATTTT.

The V call is TRBV7-2, the J call TRBJ2-6; tentatively, D is TRBD1 (5 bases). Trimming took off 5 bases at V and 3 bases at J, with 17 bases between the two ends. The CDR3 has 17 residues. Germline V CDR1 and CDR2: SGHTA, FQGNSA. CDR3 protein: CASSARVTYFGANVLTF. The CDR3 nucleotides are TGTGCCAGCAGCGCCAGGGTAACTTACTTTGGGGCCAACGTCCTGACTTTC.

There are many counts of this clonotype. The chain is built from TRBV20-1 and TRBJ2-7; 7 nucleotides agree with TRBD1. CDR1 DFQATT and CDR2 SNEGSKA come from the germline V gene (reference sequence). The CDR3 runs to 13 residues. DNA for the CDR3: TGCAGGCAAACAGGGGCAATCTCCTACGAGCAGTACTTC. Amino acid sequence: CRQTGAISYEQYF.

The J gene is TRBJ2-1, the V gene TRBV5-1, with D perhaps TRBD1 (5 bases). TRBJ2-7 matches the DNA end more closely, so the J call is doubtful. CDR3 length equals 17 residues. Looked up from germline, CDR1 is SGHRS and CDR2 is YFSETQ. The CDR3 nucleotides read TGCGCCAGCAGCTTGCTCCAGGGAAGGGATCTCTACAATGAGCAGTACTTC. As protein: CASSLLQGRDLYNEQYF.

This clonotype was detected a few times. This may arise from a read error, as a much more abundant clone is one base away. This sequence joins TRBV6-5 and TRBJ1-2; 11 bases are shared with TRBD1. Trimming took 4 bases from V and 3 from J; bases not matched to a gene: 1. CDR1 is MNHEY and CDR2 is SVGAGI in the germline V gene. CDR3 length: 14 residues. This chain's CDR3 is CASSWTGGHYGYTF. DNA for the CDR3: TGTGCCAGCAGTTGGACAGGGGGCCACTATGGCTACACCTTC.

The sample holds one count of this clonotype. The J gene is TRBJ1-5, the V gene TRBV6-1; 7 bases agree with TRBD1. CDR1 and CDR2 from the germline V gene are MNHNS and SASEGT. V lost 3 bases, J lost 6 bases, and 8 bases stayed unmatched. The CDR3 has 15 amino acids. The DNA for the CDR3 is TGTGCCAGCAGTGAGGACAGGTTGAGGGGTCAGCCCCAGCATTTT. Encoded protein: CASSEDRLRGQPQHF.

The genes are TRBV7-8 and TRBJ1-2; D is undetermined. This CDR3 contains 14 residues. Trimming removed 5 bases from V and 8 bases from J, with 18 bases in between. Germline CDR1 is SGHVS and CDR2 is FQNEAQ. CDR3 DNA: TGTGCCAGCAGCGAAGACTCATGGGGTTTGGGCTACACCTTC. Protein product: CASSEDSWGLGYTF.

The chain combines TRBV11-1 with TRBJ2-4, with 7 bases lining up with TRBD1. The V gene end was trimmed by 5 bases and the J gene end by 0 bases; junction bases not matched to a gene: 22. The CDR3 has 21 residues. The germline CDR1 and CDR2 sequences are SGHAT and FQDESV (reference sequence). The CDR3 loop reads CASSARDRPTSFRLAKNIQYF. The CDR3 coding sequence is TGTGCCAGCAGCGCCCGGGACAGACCGACCAGCTTTAGACTAGCCAAAAACATTCAGTACTTC.

The rearrangement uses TRBV28 and TRBJ1-5; possible D gene TRBD1, 6 bases. Germline V gene data show CDR1 as MDHEN and CDR2 as SYDVKM. The CDR3 has 17 amino acids. Trimming removed 2 bases from V and 1 base from J, with 15 bases in between. CDR3 nucleotides: TGTGCCAGCAGTTTAACCCTAACAGGGTCGAGCAATCAGCCCCAGCATTTT. Its translation is CASSLTLTGSSNQPQHF.

J is TRBJ1-5 and V is TRBV28; TRBD1 is a possible D gene (5 bases). Trimming took off 10 bases at V and 1 base at J, with 11 bases between the two ends. Germline CDR1 is MDHEN and CDR2 is SYDVKM. The CDR3 has 13 residues. The CDR3 DNA reads as TGTGCCACCAGGGTTTTGAGCAATCAGCCCCAGCATTTT. Translation gives CATRVLSNQPQHF.

This clonotype was seen only a few times. This chain joins TRBV28 and TRBJ2-3; no definite D call. CDR1 and CDR2 (germline): MDHEN, SYDVKM. V dropped 4 bases and J dropped 2 bases, with 13 bases sitting between them. CDR3 length equals 15 residues. The CDR3 nucleotides are TGTGCCAGCAGTTCCCCCACTCCCCTCACAGATACGCAGTATTTT. The encoded protein is CASSSPTPLTDTQYF.

Turning to this clonotype: A read error may account for a junction end that differs from germline. The V gene is TRBV5-1, the J gene TRBJ1-2; the D is unclear. This CDR3 is 14 amino acids long. Germline V gives CDR1 SGHRS, CDR2 YFSETQ. DNA for the CDR3: TGCGCCAGCAGCTTGGAGGTCGGGCGGGGAGGCTGCACCTTC. This translates into CASSLEVGRGGCTF.

The rearrangement joins TRBV20-1 to TRBJ1-6; maybe TRBD1 (5 bases). V lost 6 bases, J lost 4 bases, and 10 bases lay in between. Germline V gene lookup returns CDR1 DFQATT and CDR2 SNEGSKA (reference sequence). CDR3 length: 13 amino acids. CDR3 sequence reads: CSARDDYNSPLHF. In DNA form, the CDR3 reads TGCAGTGCCCGGGACGATTATAATTCACCCCTCCACTTT.

The sample holds a few counts of this clonotype. This sequence joins TRBV27 and TRBJ2-1; 8 nucleotides align to TRBD1. Germline assignment: CDR1 MNHEY and CDR2 SMNVEV (reference sequence). J was trimmed by 6 bases and V by 3 bases; bases with no gene match: 7. The CDR3 runs 15 residues. CDR3 bases: TGTGCCAGCAGTTTTGACAGGGGTAGCCTCAATGAGCAGTTCTTC. Translating gives CASSFDRGSLNEQFF.

This chain joins TRBV6-5 and TRBJ2-3; 13 bases agree with TRBD2. The germline V gene encodes CDR1 MNHEY and CDR2 SVGAGI. V trimming: 4 bases; J trimming: 2 bases; junction bases outside the gene matches: 9. The CDR3 loop spans 18 amino acids. The CDR3 DNA sequence: TGTGCCAGCAGTTCTGTTACTAGCGGGGGGGGATCCACAGATACGCAGTATTTT. Amino acids: CASSSVTSGGGSTDTQYF.

The rearrangement links TRBV10-3 to TRBJ2-6; D is undetermined. Germline V CDR1 and CDR2: ENHRY, SYGVKD. The CDR3 consists of 17 residues. Trimming removed 10 bases from V and 0 bases from J, with 19 bases in between. CDR3 protein: CATQKWRILSGANVLTF. The CDR3 nucleotides read TGTGCCACCCAGAAGTGGCGAATCCTCTCTGGGGCCAACGTCCTGACTTTC.

This clonotype was found a few times. This rearrangement joins TRBV20-1 to TRBJ2-3, with D hard to call. The V end lost 4 bases, the J end lost 5 bases, and 16 bases lay between the germline ends. Germline V gives CDR1 DFQATT, CDR2 SNEGSKA (reference sequence). The CDR3 spans 14 residues. Here the CDR3 DNA reads TGCAGTGCTAAGTCATTACTTGTAGTAGATACGCAGTATTTT. Its translation is CSAKSLLVVDTQYF.

V and J are TRBV24-1 and TRBJ1-1; D gene ambiguous. The CDR3 has 11 amino acids. CDR1 and CDR2 from the germline V gene are KGHDR and SFDVKD. With 7 bases removed from V and 7 bases from J, the gap between germline ends came to 9 bases. The CDR3 bases are TGTGCCACCAGATCACAGATTGAAGCTTTCTTT. The encoded protein is CATRSQIEAFF.

This chain connects TRBV7-3 to TRBJ2-5, with TRBD1 matching over 8 bases. The J call is doubtful: the DNA matches TRBJ2-4 better. Germline V gives CDR1 SGHTA, CDR2 FQGTGA. CDR3 size: 15 residues. This CDR3 reads CASSLAGQGGNIQYF. CDR3 nucleotide sequence: TGTGCCAGCAGCTTGGCCGGACAGGGCGGAAACATTCAGTACTTC.